This TCR beta chain was identified during a study of T cell responses to AZD1222 COVID-19 vaccine. Profiled with immunoSEQ multiplex PCR; TCRdb holds only in-frame clones, not every one. The sample lists 150,000 to 200,000 clones, 80% to 95% seen once, with approximately 4.7% in the top ten. V was shortened by 1 base and J by 7 bases, with 14 bases between the two germline ends. This CDR3 has 15 residues. Germline V gene lookup returns CDR1 SGHDN and CDR2 FVKESK. The V gene is TRBV14, the J gene TRBJ1-5, with D possibly matching TRBD1 (5 bases). Sequencing used peripheral blood, obtained on day 0 of AZD1222 vaccination. The source is an adult in good health. The CDR3 loop reads CASSQVGGKGQPQHF. As DNA, the CDR3 is TGTGCCAGCAGCCAAGTCGGGGGTAAAGGACAGCCCCAGCATTTT.